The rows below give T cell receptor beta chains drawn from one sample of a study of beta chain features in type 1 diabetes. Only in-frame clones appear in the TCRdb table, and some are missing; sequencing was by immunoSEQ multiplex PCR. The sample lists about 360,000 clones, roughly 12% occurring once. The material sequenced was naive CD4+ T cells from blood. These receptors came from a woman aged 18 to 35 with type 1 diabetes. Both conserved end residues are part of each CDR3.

CDR3 protein: CASREVGLAGYNEQFF
V gene: TRBV2

CDR3 protein: CSVVRGGGPYEQYF
V gene: TRBV29-1

CDR3 protein: CASSLEEGKLFF
V gene: TRBV5-1

CDR3 protein: CASSQVAGLYEQYF
V gene: TRBV4-3

CDR3 protein: CASSQPAATGGIPNYGYTF
V gene: TRBV4-3

CDR3 protein: CSVEERTMNTEAFF
V gene: TRBV29-1

CDR3 protein: CASSERRLARHEQFF
V gene: TRBV25-1

CDR3 protein: CARGGTRETQYF
V gene: TRBV23-1

CDR3 protein: CASTPGLFQETQYF
V gene: TRBV11-2

CDR3 protein: CASSLSGGLPPADTQYF
V gene: TRBV7-9

CDR3 protein: CASSQGVRNEQFF
V gene: TRBV4-3

CDR3 protein: CASSLYRLAGSYEQYF
V gene: TRBV5-1

CDR3 protein: CASSPGTGMVGNYGYTF
V gene: TRBV7-2

CDR3 protein: CASSFGVPETQYF
V gene: TRBV28

CDR3 protein: CASSLGRDRANQPQHF
V gene: TRBV7-9

CDR3 protein: CAWTNRVLIYEQYF
V gene: TRBV30

CDR3 protein: CASSELQVYEQYF
V gene: TRBV2

CDR3 protein: CSVGAFGNTIYF
V gene: TRBV29-1

CDR3 protein: CASSPNRVTPLHF
V gene: TRBV18

CDR3 protein: CASNRREAPYGYTF
V gene: TRBV28

CDR3 protein: CAISDWEGPQAQHF
V gene: TRBV10-3

CDR3 protein: CASSSTSGGAKDTQYF
V gene: TRBV11-2

CDR3 protein: CASSLNAQSTDTQYF
V gene: TRBV5-4

CDR3 protein: CASSQAVNRENTEAFF
V gene: TRBV4-1

CDR3 protein: CASSYDGAGIYF
V gene: TRBV6-5

CDR3 protein: CASGGGAGDTQYF
V gene: TRBV2

CDR3 protein: CASSPSGGLLHEQYF
V gene: TRBV18

CDR3 protein: CASKGVSYEQYF
V gene: TRBV2

CDR3 protein: CASSTRTRGKAYGYTF
V gene: TRBV7-2

CDR3 protein: CASMVIWGEQFF
V gene: TRBV2

CDR3 protein: CASSQVGVSTDTQYF
V gene: TRBV4-3

CDR3 protein: CASTNRVGDTQYF
V gene: TRBV7-2

CDR3 protein: CASGGQGRTTEAFF
V gene: TRBV14

CDR3 protein: CASRQTGVGTGELFF
V gene: TRBV2

CDR3 protein: CASSPGRGGPSLAQYF
V gene: TRBV11-2

CDR3 protein: CASSFSSTGGSYNEQFF
V gene: TRBV7-2

CDR3 protein: CASSVVPGANTEAFF
V gene: TRBV9

CDR3 protein: CASSFPREETQYF
V gene: TRBV7-8

CDR3 protein: CAWAKQDPYGYTF
V gene: TRBV30

CDR3 protein: CASSGGNSNQPQHF
V gene: TRBV7-9

CDR3 protein: CASSEGQGGTEAFF
V gene: TRBV2

CDR3 protein: CASSFYGFYEQYF
V gene: TRBV28

CDR3 protein: CATSRDRVDQPQHF
V gene: TRBV15

CDR3 protein: CASSSGTGINEQFF
V gene: TRBV7-2

CDR3 protein: CATSRATGTDSYEQYF
V gene: TRBV15

CDR3 protein: CASSLGLAGETQYF
V gene: TRBV5-4

CDR3 protein: CASSFSTAGGRYEQYF
V gene: TRBV27

CDR3 protein: CASSVRGYNEQFF
V gene: TRBV4-3

CDR3 protein: CASSQDGRAHEQYF
V gene: TRBV4-3

CDR3 protein: CASSQDQYGANYGYTF
V gene: TRBV4-2

CDR3 protein: CSVQGSLYGGYTF
V gene: TRBV29-1

CDR3 protein: CATSRDQAEETQYF
V gene: TRBV15

CDR3 protein: CSVPGLAGLYNEQFF
V gene: TRBV29-1

CDR3 protein: CASSLSRGGAEAFF
V gene: TRBV7-9

CDR3 protein: CASSLGSGGTDTQYF
V gene: TRBV11-3

CDR3 protein: CASSPNGQHYGYTF
V gene: TRBV18

CDR3 protein: CASSLGAGGGEEQYF
V gene: TRBV5-1

CDR3 protein: CATSRDWPAGDSNQPQHF
V gene: TRBV15

CDR3 protein: CASAFRTGGEQYF
V gene: TRBV28